The present entry profiles one T cell receptor (beta chain) with its context. The source of the sample is a study of blood T cell repertoires in COVID-19. Study background: PBMCs, B-cell-depleted T cells, or T cells provided the cDNA or gDNA that made up the material.

Authors' data handling: Amplification of reference gene primers provided the estimated nucleated cell counts. TCRdb's table, derived via immunoSEQ multiplex PCR, lists solely in-frame clones and lacks some. The V and J calls and clone size are taken from that table; D and trimming were inferred from the DNA. The data show under 150,000 clones, with 88% seen just once and over 2% held by the top ten. This CDR3 has 14 amino acids. Germline lookup yields CDR1 SGHAT and CDR2 FQNNGV. V lost 3 bases and J 0 bases, leaving 9 bases between the germline ends. Sample: peripheral blood. The sequence was collected from a human donor in a cohort sampled during active COVID-19. V usage is TRBV11-2 and J usage is TRBJ2-7; tentative D call: TRBD2 (5 bases). CDR3 bases: TGTGCCAGCAGCTTCGGACTTAGCTCCTACGAGCAGTACTTC. This gives the protein CASSFGLSSYEQYF.